These 4 T cell receptor beta chains were all obtained from the same sample, sequenced in a study of CD4 T cells in relation to SARS-CoV-2 and coronaviruses. TCRdb's table, derived via immunoSEQ multiplex PCR, lists solely in-frame clones and lacks some. The sample includes fewer than 20,000 clones, 82% seen only once; the top ten take roughly 39%. No antigen has been identified for these receptors. CD4+ T cells from unexposed donors were obtained before the COVID-19 pandemic (2011-2018). CD4+ T cells were isolated from the cells after about 11 days of culture. The sample taken for sequencing was CD4+ T cells from PBMCs, cultured in vitro. The source of these receptors is a human donor in good health.

The rearrangement uses TRBV14 and TRBJ2-1; D gene unclear. V was pared by 5 bases and J by 6 bases, with 20 bases between. This CDR3 has 16 amino acids. From germline, CDR1 is SGHDN and CDR2 FVKESK. CDR3 sequence reads: CASSEPQAGPVNEQFF. The CDR3 nucleotides read TGTGCCAGCAGCGAACCGCAGGCCGGGCCGGTCAATGAGCAGTTCTTC.

The chain carries TRBV6-5 and TRBJ2-5, with 7 bases matching TRBD1. The CDR3 is made up of 15 amino acids. The V segment lost 6 bases and the J segment 1 base; nucleotides outside the gene matches: 8. Germline V CDR1 and CDR2: MNHEY, SVGAGI. CDR3 residues: CASRPGQTLQETQYF. Here the CDR3 DNA reads TGTGCCAGCAGGCCGGGACAGACTCTCCAAGAGACCCAGTACTTC.

This rearrangement joins TRBV19 to TRBJ2-1, with 10 bases fitting TRBD2. CDR3 length: 14 amino acids. Looked up from germline, CDR1 is LNHDA and CDR2 is SQIVND (reference sequence). J was trimmed by 5 bases and V by 5 bases; bases with no gene match: 3. In DNA, the CDR3 is TGTGCCAGTAGTCCGGGACTAGCGCACAATGAGCAGTTCTTC. Translating gives CASSPGLAHNEQFF.

The chain carries TRBV4-1 and TRBJ1-5; TRBD1 might be the D (5 bases). V was cut by 0 bases and J by 0 bases, with 9 bases left in between. This CDR3 is built from 16 residues. The germline V gene has CDR1 MGHRA and CDR2 YSYEKL. CDR3 coding DNA: TGCGCCAGCAGCCAAGATGGGGGGAGTAGCAATCAGCCCCAGCATTTT. This encodes CASSQDGGSSNQPQHF.